The 29 T cell receptor beta chains given below trace back to one sample, sequenced in a study of T cells after somatic rescue of genetic block (TCRdb year 2020). Libraries were built with the immunoSEQ multiplex PCR assay. TCRdb holds this immuneACCESS table with in-frame rearrangements only. Some clones are missing; in checked studies, unresolved V genes explain under half, and the rest has no known cause. Recorded for this sample are about 110,000 clones; 85% to 95% of them occurred a single time. Roughly 1.5% of the sample is held by the ten biggest clonotypes. The sample was peripheral blood mononuclear cells (PBMCs). The receptors were sampled from a woman aged 18-29 years.

The genes are TRBV18 and TRBJ2-5, with D tentatively TRBD2 (7 bases). This CDR3 contains 14 residues. From germline, CDR1 is KGHSH and CDR2 LQKENI. Trimming took off 6 bases at V and 3 bases at J, with 14 bases between the two ends. The CDR3 loop is CASSPGGREETQYF. CDR3 DNA: TGTGCCAGCTCGCCGGGGGGCAGGGAAGAGACCCAGTACTTC.

This chain connects TRBV9 to TRBJ1-2; 10 bases line up with TRBD1. The CDR3 sequence is 17 residues long. J was trimmed by 8 bases and V by 4 bases; bases with no gene match: 17. Germline CDR1 is SGDLS and CDR2 is YYNGEE. In DNA form, the CDR3 reads TGTGCCAGCAGCCCTCAGACCGGACAGGGGGGATTTCGGGGCTACACCTTC. Translated: CASSPQTGQGGFRGYTF.

The chain has TRBV2 and TRBJ1-2, with TRBD1 as a possible D gene (6 bases). CDR1 is SNHLY and CDR2 is FYNNEI in the germline V gene. The CDR3 is made up of 12 amino acids. The V end lost 6 bases, the J end lost 8 bases, and 13 bases lay between the germline ends. The CDR3 is CASRTTGTGYTF. DNA for the CDR3: TGTGCCAGCAGAACCACAGGGACCGGCTACACCTTC. The whole variable domain, remainder taken from reference TRBV2 and TRBJ1-2, is EPEVTQTPSHQVTQMGQEVILRCVPISNHLYFYWYRQILGQKVEFLVSFYNNEISEKSEIFDDQFSVERPDGSNFTLKIRSTKLEDSAMYFCASRTTGTGYTFGSGTRLTVV.

The chain uses TRBV28 and TRBJ2-1; no clear D. Trimming removed 6 bases at V and 2 bases at J, with 8 bases between. The CDR3 has 13 amino acids. The V gene's germline CDR1 is MDHEN and CDR2 SYDVKM. CDR3 bases: TGTGCCAGCAGAGGAATACCCTACAATGAGCAGTTCTTC. It encodes CASRGIPYNEQFF.

V is TRBV4-3 and J is TRBJ2-5, with D possibly TRBD2 on 7 matching bases. CDR3 length: 15 residues. The V end lost 1 base, the J end lost 4 bases, and 13 bases lay between the germline ends. The germline gives CDR1 LGHNA, CDR2 YSLEER. As DNA, the CDR3 is TGCGCCAGCAGCCAAGCGTGGGGGGGCCGAGAGACCCAGTACTTC. Translating gives CASSQAWGGRETQYF.

The chain carries TRBV7-9 and TRBJ1-6, with no clear D. CDR1 and CDR2 from the germline V gene are SEHNR and FQNEAQ (reference sequence). V was clipped by 4 bases and J by 6 bases, with 10 bases between them. This CDR3 is built from 14 residues. The CDR3 DNA reads TGTGCCAGCAGCTCCGACCGGGCTAATTCACCCCTCCACTTT. Protein sequence: CASSSDRANSPLHF.

The V call is TRBV5-6, the J call TRBJ1-4; maybe TRBD1 (5 bases). Trimming removed 0 bases from V and 7 bases from J, with 10 bases in between. The V gene's germline CDR1 is SGHDT and CDR2 YYEEEE. This CDR3 has 14 residues. The CDR3 protein is CASSLALQVEKLFF. The CDR3 bases are TGTGCCAGCAGCTTGGCGTTACAGGTTGAAAAACTGTTTTTT.

In the case of this clone: The same CDR3 can be traced to other DNA sequences in this sample. The chain couples TRBV2 to TRBJ2-2, with a tentative D call TRBD2 (6 bases). This CDR3 comprises 13 residues. Trimming removed 7 bases at V and 6 bases at J, with 12 bases between. CDR1 and CDR2 from the germline V gene are SNHLY and FYNNEI. CDR3 nucleotide sequence: TGTGCCAGCAAGGCGGGGCCCCCCGGGGAGCTGTTTTTT. It specifies CASKAGPPGELFF. The full variable domain, completed using reference TRBV2 and TRBJ2-2, is EPEVTQTPSHQVTQMGQEVILRCVPISNHLYFYWYRQILGQKVEFLVSFYNNEISEKSEIFDDQFSVERPDGSNFTLKIRSTKLEDSAMYFCASKAGPPGELFFGEGSRLTVL.

The chain uses TRBV5-1 and TRBJ1-4, with unresolved D. CDR3 length: 14 amino acids. CDR1 and CDR2 from the germline V gene are SGHRS and YFSETQ. V was pared by 4 bases and J by 5 bases, with 12 bases between. The CDR3 reads CASSQGRLNEKLFF. The CDR3 nucleotides are TGCGCCAGCAGCCAAGGACGTTTAAATGAAAAACTGTTTTTT.

This clone was seen just once. The chain carries TRBV5-6 and TRBJ1-2; unclear D gene. The CDR3 runs to 11 residues. V lost 2 bases, J lost 9 bases, and 8 bases lay in between. Germline CDR1 is SGHDT and CDR2 is YYEEEE. The CDR3 DNA is TGTGCCAGCAGCTTCTCCGGGAGCTACACCTTC. Its protein is CASSFSGSYTF. Supplemented by reference TRBV5-6 and TRBJ1-2, the full variable domain reads DAGVTQSPTHLIKTRGQQVTLRCSPKSGHDTVSWYQQALGQGPQFIFQYYEEEERQRGNFPDRFSGHQFPNYSSELNVNALLLGDSALYLCASSFSGSYTFGSGTRLTVV.

The chain combines TRBV6-1 with TRBJ1-5, with 7 bases identical to TRBD1. V gave up 5 bases and J gave up 4 bases; unmatched junction bases: 5. Germline V gives CDR1 MNHNS, CDR2 SASEGT. The CDR3 sequence is 14 residues long. The DNA of the CDR3 is TGTGCCAGCAGTCCGACAGGGTTTAATCAGCCCCAGCATTTT. It codes for CASSPTGFNQPQHF.

This clone was seen once. This chain joins TRBV27 and TRBJ1-1; maybe TRBD1 (6 bases). Germline V gives CDR1 MNHEY, CDR2 SMNVEV (reference sequence). The CDR3 is made up of 16 amino acids. V was trimmed by 6 bases and J by 0 bases, leaving 17 bases between them. The CDR3 protein is CASSLQGTRMNTEAFF. Written as DNA, the CDR3 is TGTGCCAGCAGCCTCCAAGGGACACGAATGAACACTGAAGCTTTCTTT.

CDR3 DNA sequence: TGTGCCAGCAGAGCAACCGGGACGGGTAAGACTGAAGCTTTCTTT. This translates into CASRATGTGKTEAFF. The rearrangement links TRBV28 to TRBJ1-1; D is perhaps TRBD1 (5 bases). Trimming removed 6 bases at V and 5 bases at J, with 19 bases between. Germline CDR1 MDHEN, CDR2 SYDVKM. This CDR3 spans 15 amino acids.

The V call is TRBV30, the J call TRBJ1-6; D unresolved. This CDR3 has 13 residues. Trimming left V 8 bases short and J 5 bases short, with 13 bases between. The germline gives CDR1 GTSNPN, CDR2 SVGIG (reference sequence). The CDR3 DNA is TGTGCCGCGGACCCCGGCAATAATTCACCCCTCCACTTT. This codes for CAADPGNNSPLHF.

The chain joins TRBV7-3 to TRBJ2-1; 7 bases map to TRBD2. Germline V gives CDR1 SGHTA, CDR2 FQGTGA. V was pared by 1 base and J by 2 bases, with 11 bases of the junction left unmatched. This CDR3 region has 18 residues. CDR3 nucleotides: TGTGCCAGCAGCTTAAAACGAGAGCGGGGTTCGGCCTACAATGAGCAGTTCTTC. Residues: CASSLKRERGSAYNEQFF.

This clone was picked up a small number of times. The rearrangement joins TRBV5-1 to TRBJ2-3, with D possibly called TRBD1 or TRBD2 (5 bases each). Germline loops: CDR1 SGHRS, CDR2 YFSETQ. This CDR3 is built from 16 residues. Deletions cut 4 bases from V and 1 base from J, with 16 bases between. For the CDR3, the DNA is TGCGCCAGCAGCCCCCCTTTTGGGGGTGGCACAGATACGCAGTATTTT. It encodes CASSPPFGGGTDTQYF.

The chain joins TRBV9 to TRBJ2-1, with 10 bases that match TRBD2. The CDR3 has 15 residues. The J segment lost 3 bases and the V segment lost 2 bases, leaving 2 bases of the junction unmatched. Germline CDR1 SGDLS, CDR2 YYNGEE. CDR3 loop: CASSVSGGNYNEQFF. CDR3 nucleotide sequence: TGTGCCAGCAGCGTTAGCGGGGGGAACTACAATGAGCAGTTCTTC. The complete variable domain, with remaining parts taken from reference TRBV9 and TRBJ2-1, reads DSGVTQTPKHLITATGQRVTLRCSPRSGDLSVYWYQQSLDQGLQFLIQYYNGEERAKGNILERFSAQQFPDLHSELNLSSLELGDSALYFCASSVSGGNYNEQFFGPGTRLTVL.

The chain carries TRBV7-8 and TRBJ1-6; D perhaps matches TRBD1 (6 bases). Germline lookup yields CDR1 SGHVS and CDR2 FQNEAQ. The CDR3 has 15 amino acids. V was shortened by 1 base and J by 9 bases, with 13 bases between the two germline ends. CDR3 region: CASSLVQGPSSPLHF. CDR3 sequence (DNA): TGTGCCAGCAGCTTAGTTCAGGGGCCGAGTTCACCCCTCCACTTT.

The chain couples TRBV5-8 to TRBJ2-1, with 8 bases fitting TRBD1. Germline V gene sequence: CDR1 SGHTS, CDR2 YDEGEE. V was pared by 6 bases and J by 4 bases, with 6 bases of the junction left unmatched. The CDR3 has 14 amino acids. CDR3 loop: CASIRTGPYNEQFF. Here the CDR3 DNA reads TGTGCCAGCATCCGGACAGGGCCTTACAATGAGCAGTTCTTC.

The rearrangement links TRBV13 to TRBJ2-5; the D gene is possibly TRBD1 (6 bases). CDR1 and CDR2 from the germline V gene are PRHDT and FYEKMQ (reference sequence). The CDR3 contains 15 residues. V lost 5 bases to trimming and J lost 2 bases, with 15 bases between them. The CDR3 is CASSARDMVQETQYF. For the CDR3, the DNA is TGTGCCAGCAGCGCGAGGGACATGGTGCAAGAGACCCAGTACTTC.

The chain carries TRBV6-1 and TRBJ1-5; 8 nucleotides align to TRBD1. Looked up from germline, CDR1 is MNHNS and CDR2 is SASEGT. The CDR3 spans 15 residues. Germline trimming cut 5 bases from V and 6 bases from J; bases unmatched to any gene: 9. The CDR3 sequence is CASSHGTGTVQPQHF. CDR3 DNA sequence: TGTGCCAGCAGTCATGGGACAGGAACGGTTCAGCCCCAGCATTTT.

The count of this clone is one. The CDR3 bases are TGTGCCAGCAGTTTCCAGGGGCCACCTGGCTCCTACGAGCAGTACTTC. It yields the protein CASSFQGPPGSYEQYF. The chain carries TRBV27 and TRBJ2-7; tentative D call: TRBD1 (6 bases). Germline loops: CDR1 MNHEY, CDR2 SMNVEV (reference sequence). V lost 3 bases and J 0 bases, leaving 15 bases between the germline ends. This CDR3 contains 16 residues.

The chain links TRBV18 to TRBJ2-2, with D unresolved. V was trimmed by 2 bases and J by 8 bases, leaving 6 bases between them. Germline CDR1 is KGHSH and CDR2 is LQKENI. The CDR3 is 12 amino acids. The CDR3 loop reads CASSPARGELFF. CDR3 in DNA: TGTGCCAGCTCACCAGCCCGTGGGGAGCTGTTTTTT.

This sequence joins TRBV6-4 and TRBJ1-5; maybe TRBD1 (5 bases). CDR3 length: 13 residues. CDR1 is MRHNA, CDR2 SNTAGT, per germline. Trimming removed 4 bases at V and 7 bases at J, with 11 bases between. The CDR3 sequence: CASSGGLGQPQHF. Here the CDR3 DNA reads TGTGCCAGCAGTGGGGGGTTAGGACAGCCCCAGCATTTT.

The chain employs TRBV4-2 and TRBJ2-3; D not resolved. CDR1 and CDR2 (germline): LGHNA, YNFKEQ. Deletions cut 4 bases from V and 3 bases from J, with 8 bases between. The CDR3 is 13 amino acids. CDR3 DNA sequence: TGTGCCAGCAGCCCGAGCAGTACAGATACGCAGTATTTT. Encoded protein: CASSPSSTDTQYF.

V gene TRBV11-2 combines with J gene TRBJ2-1; the match to TRBD2 covers 8 bases. Germline trimming cut 3 bases from V and 1 base from J; bases unmatched to any gene: 2. The germline V gene has CDR1 SGHAT and CDR2 FQNNGV. The CDR3 consists of 15 residues. The CDR3 loop reads CASSFSGGSYNEQFF. DNA of the CDR3: TGTGCCAGCAGCTTCAGCGGGGGATCCTACAATGAGCAGTTCTTC.

The V gene is TRBV10-3, the J gene TRBJ2-7; unclear D gene. V lost 1 base, J lost 3 bases, and 4 bases lay in between. From germline, CDR1 is ENHRY and CDR2 SYGVKD. CDR3 size: 12 residues. The CDR3 DNA is TGTGCCATCAGTGAGTATGGCTACGAGCAGTACTTC. Its protein is CAISEYGYEQYF.

The genes are TRBV30 and TRBJ1-5; no definite D call. The germline gives CDR1 GTSNPN, CDR2 SVGIG (reference sequence). The CDR3 totals 13 residues. V gave up 4 bases and J gave up 5 bases, with 12 bases separating them. CDR3 DNA sequence: TGTGCCTGGACGACTTCACGGGATCAGCCCCAGCATTTT. This encodes CAWTTSRDQPQHF.

Concerning this clone: This sample includes further DNA sequences coding for the same CDR3. The chain uses TRBV19 and TRBJ1-1; weak D call: TRBD1 (6 bases). Germline V gives CDR1 LNHDA, CDR2 SQIVND (reference sequence). The CDR3 is made up of 13 amino acids. The V end lost 5 bases, the J end lost 0 bases, and 7 bases lay between the germline ends. CDR3 sequence: CASSRTVNTEAFF. CDR3 in DNA: TGTGCCAGTAGTCGGACAGTGAACACTGAAGCTTTCTTT.